At least ten counts were recorded for the clone carrying this T cell receptor (beta chain). The target antigen is unknown. This specimen belongs to a study of early T cells in non-severe SARS-CoV-2 infection. For the study at large: The chains were unpaired, and the sequenced material was bulk RNA from unsorted whole blood.

CDR1 and CDR2 from the germline V gene are MNHEY and SMNVEV (reference sequence). The CDR3 runs to 14 residues. V shed 3 bases and J 8 bases; nucleotides not matched to a gene: 10. Individual cDNA molecules received unique molecular identifiers during library preparation. TCRdb re-called the 5' RACE reads with MiXCR, one entry per CDR3 protein. Of 55,000 to 75,000 distinct CDR3 sequences in the sample, more than 5.5% were seen once. Study results and caveats: Using VDJdb, the matching emphasized anti-spike CD8 responses while missing private and CD4 specificities.

J is TRBJ2-7 and V is TRBV27; 7 bases match TRBD1. The clonotype originates from an adult who was a healthcare worker with PCR-confirmed SARS-CoV-2 infection or an uninfected control (not recorded which). Source: whole blood, taken at baseline. The CDR3 spells CASSLPEQGLKQYF. The CDR3 region has the DNA TGTGCCAGCAGTTTGCCGGAACAGGGGCTTAAGCAGTACTTC.